This T cell receptor beta chain comes out of a study of cytomegalovirus exposure and HLA in healthy donors. The CDR3 sequence is 14 residues long. The V gene's germline CDR1 is SGHNT and CDR2 YYREEE (reference sequence). Trimming stripped 4 bases from V and 2 bases from J, with 11 bases between. Researchers ran the PCR with 60 Vbeta and 13 Jbeta primers. Libraries were prepared by immunoSEQ multiplex PCR; TCRdb keeps only in-frame clonotypes and omits some of them. The table for this sample gives nearly 200,000 clones. Points from the study as a whole: TRBV6-2, TRBV6-3 and some other V segments were excluded as indistinguishable. It was taken for granted in presence/absence analyses that sequencing depth across donors was roughly uniform.

As regards this clone: Its antigen is still unknown.

The sequenced material came from PBMCs. This receptor was taken from a boy aged 10-17 years in good health and CMV-seronegative. This sequence joins TRBV5-4 and TRBJ2-3; D possibly corresponds to TRBD1 (5 bases). This CDR3 reads CASSMDTSTDTQYF. In DNA form, the CDR3 reads TGTGCCAGCAGCATGGACACCTCCACAGATACGCAGTATTTT.